This T cell receptor (beta chain) was identified during a study of T cells in Graves' hyperthyroidism and ophthalmopathy. Many counts were recorded for this clonotype. Amplification targeted TCR beta CDR3 regions from RNA transcripts. Using the HTBI primer set, a first-round RT-PCR was run on the TCR CDR3. TCRdb ran MiXCR on the multiplex PCR reads and lists one entry per CDR3 protein. The sample lists 530,000 or so distinct CDR3 sequences; around 22% were seen once. Fresh 10 ml peripheral blood yielded PBMCs. The source material was blood. The clonotype comes from a woman aged 25 to 39 with Graves' ophthalmopathy.

The CDR3 bases are TGTGCCAGCACTCAATCAGGGGCCGGTGATGAGCAGTACTTC. Amino acids: CASTQSGAGDEQYF. This chain connects TRBV6-2 or TRBV6-3 to TRBJ2-7; possible D gene TRBD1, 6 bases. The germline CDR1 and CDR2 sequences are MNHEY and SVGEGT. The V end lost 7 bases, the J end lost 7 bases, and 20 bases lay between the germline ends. The CDR3 extends over 14 amino acids.